This T cell receptor beta chain came from a study of blood T cells in healthy people across ages. Sample-barcoded 5' priming and a J-beta primer mix drove a second PCR of about 6 to 12 cycles. A template-switch adaptor that had 12 random nucleotides put a tag on each cDNA molecule. In TCRdb, the 5' RACE reads were re-called with MiXCR into one record per CDR3 protein. The sample holds 580,000 or so distinct CDR3 sequences, 40% to 55% seen once. Sequencing used blood. The origin of this receptor is a man older than 75 in good health.

The CDR3 is CSVERERAFF. CDR3 nucleotide sequence: TGCAGCGTTGAAAGGGAGCGTGCTTTCTTT. The chain couples TRBV29-1 to TRBJ1-1; D remains unclear. Germline loops: CDR1 SQVTM, CDR2 ANQGSEA. V gave up 2 bases and J gave up 11 bases, with 9 bases separating them. The CDR3 contains 10 residues.